A selection of T cell receptor beta chains follows, all from one sample in a study of blood T cell repertoires in COVID-19. The method was immunoSEQ multiplex PCR; TCRdb's version includes in-frame clones alone and lacks a portion of them. The sample has 150,000 to 200,000 clones; about 82% are singletons. Sample: peripheral blood. The receptors here all came from a woman younger than 45 with acute or convalescent COVID-19. CDR3s include the opening cysteine and the closing phenylalanine or tryptophan. D genes are given only for firm matches. Not every row has a clone size; where given, it reads once, few, many or a size class.

TGTGCCAGCAGGCGCCAGTCCCCGGGGAACTATGGCTACACCTTC,CASRRQSPGNYGYTF,-,TRBJ1-2,-,TRBV6-5
TGTGCCTGGAGCGGATACAGGGGGAGCGGGGAGCTGTTTTTT,CAWSGYRGSGELFF,TRBD1,TRBJ2-2,-,TRBV30
TGCGCCAGCAGCCGGGGCGGGGTAGGGAACACTGAAGCTTTCTTT,CASSRGGVGNTEAFF,-,TRBJ1-1,-,TRBV5-1
TGTGCCAGCAGCACCGCGGAGACCCAGTACTTC,CASSTAETQYF,-,TRBJ2-5,-,TRBV7-9
TGTGCCAGCTCACCAGAACAAAGGACATTCAACGAAAAACTGTTTTTT,CASSPEQRTFNEKLFF,-,TRBJ1-4,-,TRBV18
TGTGCCAGCGTGGGGGACATAATCTACGAGCAGTACTTC,CASVGDIIYEQYF,-,TRBJ2-7,-,TRBV28
TGTGCCAGCAGGGGACAGCTCCTAAATCAGCCCCAGCATTTT,CASRGQLLNQPQHF,TRBD1,TRBJ1-5,once,TRBV27
TGTGCCAGCAGTGGGACACGAGCCTACGAGCAGTACTTC,CASSGTRAYEQYF,-,TRBJ2-7,-,TRBV2
TGTGCCAGCAGCCCGCCCCCGGGACTAGCATCCGCCGGGGAGCTGTTTTTT,CASSPPPGLASAGELFF,TRBD2,TRBJ2-2,-,TRBV7-2
TGTGCCAGCAGCCGAGGACTAGCGGGATACAATGAGCAGTTCTTC,CASSRGLAGYNEQFF,TRBD2,TRBJ2-1,-,TRBV7-8
TGTGCCAGCAGCTTGGGAGGTGGCTACACCTTC,CASSLGGGYTF,-,TRBJ1-2,-,TRBV5-4
TGTGCCAGCAGTTTTCCCGGGACAGGGGTGTTGCACTATGGCTACACCTTC,CASSFPGTGVLHYGYTF,TRBD1,TRBJ1-2,-,TRBV28
TGCGCCAGCAGCCAAGATGGGACACCCAGGGCGCATGGCTACACCTTC,CASSQDGTPRAHGYTF,-,TRBJ1-2,few,TRBV4-3
TGTGCCAGCAGTTTCCGACAGGGTAATGGCTACACCTTC,CASSFRQGNGYTF,TRBD1,TRBJ1-2,-,TRBV28
TGTGCCATCAGGGCACTAGCGGGGGGATCTAACGAGCAGTACTTC,CAIRALAGGSNEQYF,TRBD2,TRBJ2-7,few,TRBV10-3
TGTGCCAGCAGTTACGCTCGACACCAACTCATTTACAATGAGCAGTTCTTC,CASSYARHQLIYNEQFF,-,TRBJ2-1,-,TRBV2
TGTGCCAGCAGCTTAGGGACAGGGGAGAACTATGGCTACACCTTC,CASSLGTGENYGYTF,TRBD1,TRBJ1-2,-,TRBV7-8
TGTGCCAGTACTACGGACAGGGCAGTCGATGAGCAGTTCTTC,CASTTDRAVDEQFF,TRBD1,TRBJ2-1,once,TRBV19
TGCAGCGTTGTCTGGGGTCGGGGACAGCCCCAGCATTTT,CSVVWGRGQPQHF,-,TRBJ1-5,-,TRBV29-1
TGTGCCAGCAGCTTTGGGAGCGGGGGGGCTGAATCAGATACGCAGTATTTT,CASSFGSGGAESDTQYF,TRBD2,TRBJ2-3,-,TRBV5-6
TGCGCCAGCAGCCAAATTCGGGAATATGGCTACACCTTC,CASSQIREYGYTF,-,TRBJ1-2,-,TRBV4-1
TGTGCCAGCATGTTGCCGACAGAAGGAAACACCATATATTTT,CASMLPTEGNTIYF,-,TRBJ1-3,-,TRBV21-1
TGTGCCAGCTCACCTGACAACTCCTACGAGCAGTACTTC,CASSPDNSYEQYF,-,TRBJ2-7,-,TRBV18
TGTGCCAGCAGCTTAGTTCAGGGGGACTATGGCTACACCTTC,CASSLVQGDYGYTF,TRBD1,TRBJ1-2,once,TRBV11-2
TGTGCCAGCAGCCAAGGCCGACAGAGATTTATTGAAGCTTTCTTT,CASSQGRQRFIEAFF,-,TRBJ1-1,-,TRBV3-1/TRBV3-2
TGTGCCAGCAGCGAGGACAGGGGAGCTCCAAATGAAAAACTGTTTTTT,CASSEDRGAPNEKLFF,TRBD1,TRBJ1-4,-,TRBV9
TGTGCCAGCAGACTACAGGGGACGGGTCAGCCCCAGCATTTT,CASRLQGTGQPQHF,TRBD1,TRBJ1-5,-,TRBV27
TGTGCCAGTAGGGGACAGGGGGCCGACTATGGCTACACCTTC,CASRGQGADYGYTF,TRBD1,TRBJ1-2,-,TRBV19
TGTGCCAGTAGGGACGCCGGGACAGGGATTGAGCAGTACTTC,CASRDAGTGIEQYF,TRBD1,TRBJ2-7,-,TRBV19
TGTGCCAGCAGCTTAAGGCAGGGTGGAGCCTACGAGCAGTACTTC,CASSLRQGGAYEQYF,-,TRBJ2-7,few,TRBV7-2
TGTGCCAGCAGCCACGCAAGGGGAACCTCCTACAATGAGCAGTTCTTC,CASSHARGTSYNEQFF,-,TRBJ2-1,few,TRBV3-1/TRBV3-2
TGTGCCAGTGGGTTGGACACAGGGGAATGGTTGATAAATGAGCAGTTCTTC,CASGLDTGEWLINEQFF,TRBD1,TRBJ2-1,-,TRBV19
TGTGCCAGCAGCTTAGCGGGACAGATATATGGCTACACCTTC,CASSLAGQIYGYTF,TRBD1,TRBJ1-2,-,TRBV7-2
TGTGCCAGGGGTGGGGGCTCTGGGGAGACCCAGTACTTC,CARGGGSGETQYF,-,TRBJ2-5,once,TRBV30
TGTGCCAGCAGTGGCCGGCGGGAGAGAATAGGGCAGTTCTTC,CASSGRRERIGQFF,TRBD2,TRBJ2-1,-,TRBV2
TGTGCCAGCAGCTCTAGCGGGAGGCAAGAGACCCAGTACTTC,CASSSSGRQETQYF,TRBD2,TRBJ2-5,-,TRBV11-3
TGTGCCAGTAGTAGTCAGGGGCGCGGCTACACCTTC,CASSSQGRGYTF,-,TRBJ1-2,-,TRBV19
TGTGCCAGCAGCTTACTGGGCACAGGGGGGTACGAGCAGTACTTC,CASSLLGTGGYEQYF,TRBD1,TRBJ2-7,-,TRBV7-6
TGCGCCAGCAGCTTTCGAGGCACGTACCAAGAGACCCAGTACTTC,CASSFRGTYQETQYF,-,TRBJ2-5,-,TRBV5-1
TGCAGCGCGAAATTAGGGGACTACGAGCAGTACTTC,CSAKLGDYEQYF,-,TRBJ2-7,once,TRBV29-1
TGTGCCAGCAGTTTAGGGGTAGCGGGGAGCACAGATACGCAGTATTTT,CASSLGVAGSTDTQYF,TRBD2,TRBJ2-3,-,TRBV28
TGCGCCAGCAGCCAGGGGGGTTATGAGCAGTTCTTC,CASSQGGYEQFF,-,TRBJ2-1,-,TRBV4-1
TGCGCCAGCAGCCAAGACGGAGGGCAGGTGGCTTTCTTT,CASSQDGGQVAFF,-,TRBJ1-1,-,TRBV4-3
TGTGCCAGCAGTTCCTTAATCGGACAATATAATTCACCCCTCCACTTT,CASSSLIGQYNSPLHF,-,TRBJ1-6,-,TRBV27